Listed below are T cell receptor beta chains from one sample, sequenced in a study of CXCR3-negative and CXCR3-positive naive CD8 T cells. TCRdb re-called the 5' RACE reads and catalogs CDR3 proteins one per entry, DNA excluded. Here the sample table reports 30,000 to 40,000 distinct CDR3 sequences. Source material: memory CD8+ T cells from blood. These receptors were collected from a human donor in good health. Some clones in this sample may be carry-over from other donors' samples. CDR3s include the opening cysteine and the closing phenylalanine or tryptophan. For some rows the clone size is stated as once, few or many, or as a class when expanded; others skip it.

CDR3: CASSALFSGRKSGANVLTF; J: TRBJ2-6; size: -; V: TRBV7-9
CDR3: CASNPTGDYGYTF; J: TRBJ1-2; size: -; V: TRBV6-2/TRBV6-3
CDR3: CASSLSLTGLSGNTIYF; J: TRBJ1-3; size: -; V: TRBV7-8
CDR3: CASSLFNLAYEQYF; J: TRBJ2-7; size: -; V: TRBV28
CDR3: CASSYSSGSNEQFF; J: TRBJ2-1; size: -; V: TRBV6-5
CDR3: CSVEVRTGGNRGEQYF; J: TRBJ2-7; size: -; V: TRBV29-1
CDR3: CASSPTGGGYQPQHF; J: TRBJ1-5; size: -; V: TRBV28
CDR3: CASSLADRWEQYF; J: TRBJ2-7; size: -; V: TRBV12-3/TRBV12-4
CDR3: CASSLVVGQETQYF; J: TRBJ2-5; size: medium-sized; V: TRBV7-9
CDR3: CSAVLAGAYEQYF; J: TRBJ2-7; size: -; V: TRBV29-1
CDR3: CASSLRVPSNTGELFF; J: TRBJ2-2; size: -; V: TRBV7-2
CDR3: CSARGGQGLAKSIQYF; J: TRBJ2-4; size: -; V: TRBV20-1
CDR3: CASSDSSGGAVDEQFF; J: TRBJ2-1; size: -; V: TRBV6-4
CDR3: CASSLETSRGDTQYF; J: TRBJ2-3; size: -; V: TRBV7-6
CDR3: CASSDSKGTSEDKQFF; J: TRBJ2-1; size: -; V: TRBV6-4
CDR3: CASSGLASEQFF; J: TRBJ2-1; size: -; V: TRBV27
CDR3: CASSQDSLAGGEQFF; J: TRBJ2-1; size: -; V: TRBV4-3
CDR3: CASSDRDIQETQYF; J: TRBJ2-5; size: -; V: TRBV6-2/TRBV6-3
CDR3: CASSMRDSHNEQFF; J: TRBJ2-1; size: -; V: TRBV11-3
CDR3: CASSPIGRARETQYF; J: TRBJ2-5; size: -; V: TRBV7-9
CDR3: CASRDGTYEQYF; J: TRBJ2-7; size: -; V: TRBV28
CDR3: CASSEGDTGELFF; J: TRBJ2-2; size: medium-sized; V: TRBV6-4
CDR3: CASRGAGIYEQYF; J: TRBJ2-7; size: -; V: TRBV27
CDR3: CASSFLLDREAFF; J: TRBJ1-1; size: -; V: TRBV28
CDR3: CASSYGVMGTRGYTF; J: TRBJ1-2; size: -; V: TRBV6-2/TRBV6-3
CDR3: CASSWSGTGGWNEQFF; J: TRBJ2-1; size: -; V: TRBV28
CDR3: CASSGPGLDEQYF; J: TRBJ2-7; size: -; V: TRBV7-9